This paragraph covers one T cell receptor (beta chain) sequence. Its antigen is as yet unknown. The data stem from a study of CD8 T cells in Susac syndrome. Study-level background: Within the sequenced group of Susac syndrome patients, five or six showed active disease and fewer than 10 were in remission.

The study, taken as a whole, reports: The study conceded that relatively few individuals underwent its TCR sequencing and HLA analysis.

TEMRA cells underwent FACS enrichment and CD8+ and CD4+ T cells underwent negative isolation. Germline CDR1 and CDR2: DFQATT and SNEGSKA (reference sequence). The CDR3 runs 17 residues. V lost 2 bases, J lost 1 base, and 20 bases lay in between. Roughly 0.45 to 1 ug RNA was reverse transcribed with random hexamers. TCRdb reprocessed the immunoSEQ multiplex PCR reads with MiXCR, giving one entry per CDR3 protein. Of about 180,000 distinct CDR3 sequences in the sample, roughly 94% were seen once. The chain is built from TRBV20-1 and TRBJ1-2; no reliable D call. The source material was CD4+ T cells from PBMCs. The TCR comes from a human donor with Susac syndrome. CDR3 residues: CSARSLARTDGNYGYTF. As DNA, the CDR3 is TGCAGTGCTAGAAGCCTTGCCCGTACGGACGGTAACTATGGCTACACCTTC.